The clone carrying this T cell receptor (beta chain) appeared a single time. Its antigen is not identified. This entry comes from a study of blood T cells in healthy people across ages. Study-level points and caveats: Per million T cells, the diversity of TCR beta decreased roughly linearly as age advanced. Long-lived donors had more naive CD4+ cells and higher diversity than aged donors.

Aged roughly 6 to 90, donors were systemically healthy Caucasians from Russia. Germline CDR1 KGHSH, CDR2 LQKENI. The ends were cut back, 0 bases at V and 6 bases at J, with 12 bases in the middle. This CDR3 has 15 amino acids. The authors ran a second PCR of about 6 to 11 cycles using a sample-barcoded 5' primer and a J-beta primer mix. TCRdb re-called the 5' RACE reads with MiXCR, one entry per CDR3 protein. Of about 1.6 million distinct CDR3 sequences detected, 30% to 35% appear once; the ten largest clones hold approximately 10%. The receptor comes from a woman in her 30s in good health. J is TRBJ2-1 and V is TRBV18; a weak D match, TRBD2 (5 bases). The sequenced sample was blood. CDR3 sequence: CASSPPNLGSNEQFF. CDR3 nucleotides: TGTGCCAGCTCACCACCAAATTTAGGGAGCAATGAGCAGTTCTTC.